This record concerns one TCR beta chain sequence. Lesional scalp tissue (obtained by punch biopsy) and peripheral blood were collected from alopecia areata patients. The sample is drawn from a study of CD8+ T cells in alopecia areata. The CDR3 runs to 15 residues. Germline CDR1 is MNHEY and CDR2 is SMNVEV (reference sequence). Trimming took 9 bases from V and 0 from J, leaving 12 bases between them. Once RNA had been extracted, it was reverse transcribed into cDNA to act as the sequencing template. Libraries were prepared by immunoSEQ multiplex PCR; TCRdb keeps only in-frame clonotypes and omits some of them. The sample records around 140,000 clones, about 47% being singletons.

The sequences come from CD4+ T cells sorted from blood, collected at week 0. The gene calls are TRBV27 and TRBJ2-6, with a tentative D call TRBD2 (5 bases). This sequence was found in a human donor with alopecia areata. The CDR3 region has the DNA TGTGCCAGTCGTCGTGCGGGCTCTGGGGCCAACGTCCTGACTTTC. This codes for CASRRAGSGANVLTF.